This TCR beta chain was observed in a study of T cell clones after liver transplantation. The wider study: Liver transplant recipients had immunosuppression withdrawal attempted within 2 years. The study's findings and limits: In 5 of 8 subjects, circulating graft-donor-reactive CD4 TCRbeta sequences fell significantly after transplant. Post-transplant time points were not standardized, so conclusions are preliminary.

A word on this clone: As yet, its antigen is unknown.

The CDR3 has 15 amino acids. Germline V gives CDR1 MNHEY, CDR2 SVGAGI. J gave up 0 bases and V 6 bases, and 7 bases lay outside the gene matches. Data came from immunoSEQ multiplex PCR; TCRdb stores just in-frame clones and leaves some out. The data show over 45,000 clones, more than 65% seen once. The sample was CD4+ T cells from blood, taken roughly 56 months after liver transplant. The sequence came from a human patient who received a liver transplant. Among the T cells, some may be from the graft donor. The V gene is TRBV6-5, the J gene TRBJ1-2, with TRBD1 identical over 7 bases. The CDR3 nucleotides read TGTGCCAGCAGCCTAACCGGGACAGCTAACTATGGCTACACCTTC. Translation gives CASSLTGTANYGYTF.